This is a list of T cell receptor beta chains from one sample in a study of somatic mutations in cytotoxic T cells in rheumatoid arthritis. Clones were sequenced by immunoSEQ multiplex PCR, and TCRdb holds only the in-frame ones, with some missing. This table holds just over 15,000 clones, 70% to 75% found once. Sample: CD8+ T cells sorted from blood. The receptors were gathered from an adult with rheumatoid arthritis. The CDR3 runs from the conserved cysteine through the conserved F or W. The order of the fields is V gene, CDR3 length, D gene, clone size, J gene, CDR3 DNA, CDR3 protein. A D gene is named only where the DNA matches it firmly. The size field is filled for only some rows; it gives once, few, many or a size class.

TRBV28	19	TRBD2	-	TRBJ2-2	TGTGCCAGCAGTTTTTTGGGTGTGCGTCTAGCGGGAGGAGACGGGGAGCTGTTTTTT	CASSFLGVRLAGGDGELFF
TRBV6-5	15	-	-	TRBJ2-5	TGTGCCAGCAGTTACTCGGAGGGTGTCGTAGAGACCCAGTACTTC	CASSYSEGVVETQYF
TRBV6-5	13	-	few	TRBJ1-1	TGTGCCAGCAGTCTCCTCCGGGGCAGGGAAGCTTTCTTT	CASSLLRGREAFF
TRBV15	12	-	-	TRBJ1-3	TGTGCCACCAGCACCCTTGGAAACACCATATATTTT	CATSTLGNTIYF
TRBV27	14	-	-	TRBJ2-7	TGTGCCAGTGCGCCTGGGGGGAGTGGGTACGAGCAGTACTTC	CASAPGGSGYEQYF
TRBV6-1	15	-	-	TRBJ2-2	TGTGCCAGCAAAGAGCGGACAGCGAACACCGGGGAGCTGTTTTTT	CASKERTANTGELFF
TRBV11-2	15	TRBD1	-	TRBJ2-7	TGTGCCAGCAGCTTAGGAGGGGGCACAATCTACGAGCAGTACTTC	CASSLGGGTIYEQYF
TRBV13	13	-	few	TRBJ1-2	TGTGCCAGCAGCGGGGCCGTTCGCTATGGCTACACCTTC	CASSGAVRYGYTF
TRBV13	13	TRBD1	-	TRBJ1-4	TGTGCCAGCCGGAGGGGGCAGGATGAAAAACTGTTTTTT	CASRRGQDEKLFF
TRBV19	11	-	-	TRBJ2-1	TGTGCCAGTAGTATGGGGCAAGAGCAGTTCTTC	CASSMGQEQFF
TRBV7-9	14	TRBD1	medium-sized	TRBJ2-3	TGTGCCAGCAGCATCCGGACAGGCTCAGATACGCAGTATTTT	CASSIRTGSDTQYF